A single sample is the source of the 16 T cell receptor beta chains below, sequenced in a study of post-analysis software for immune sequencing data. No antigen has been assigned to these receptors. Study-wide results and caveats: Patients showed TRBV5-6, TRBV5-1 and TRBV20-1 among 4 or 5 TRBV segments more frequent than in controls.

Unique molecular identifiers had been added to the TCR beta cDNA libraries. TCRdb independently ran MiXCR on the PCR reads; one entry per CDR3 protein. The repertoire holds some 700,000 distinct CDR3 sequences, 59% seen once, with roughly 12% in the top ten. Sequenced input: blood. All receptors derive from a girl aged 2 to 10 with multiple sclerosis.

The genes are TRBV12-3 or TRBV12-4 and TRBJ2-7; possibly TRBD1 for D (6 bases). Trimming pared 10 bases from V and 3 bases from J, leaving 10 bases between. The CDR3 has 11 amino acids. CDR3 loop: CATGTIYEQYF. In DNA, the CDR3 is TGTGCCACCGGGACAATCTACGAGCAGTACTTC.

The chain uses TRBV4-1 and TRBJ2-7; the D gene could be TRBD1 or TRBD2 (5 bases each). This CDR3 contains 14 residues. Germline V gene lookup returns CDR1 MGHRA and CDR2 YSYEKL. The V end lost 1 base, the J end lost 4 bases, and 11 bases lay between the germline ends. The CDR3 nucleotides read TGCGCCAGCAGCCAAGCGCAGGGAGCATACGAGCAGTACTTC. Amino acid sequence: CASSQAQGAYEQYF.

This clonotype was seen a handful of times. J is TRBJ2-1 and V is TRBV7-8, with unresolved D. The CDR3 is 17 amino acids. The germline V and J ends were trimmed by 4 bases and 0 bases, with 16 bases remaining between them. Germline lookup yields CDR1 SGHVS and CDR2 FQNEAQ. For the CDR3, the DNA is TGTGCCAGCAGCTCATTCTGGGCTGAAAGCTCCTACAATGAGCAGTTCTTC. Encoded protein: CASSSFWAESSYNEQFF. Full variable domain (outside the CDR3, taken from reference TRBV7-8 and TRBJ2-1): GAGVSQSPRYKVAKRGQDVALRCDPISGHVSLFWYQQALGQGPEFLTYFQNEAQLDKSGLPSDRFFAERPEGSVSTLKIQRTQQEDSAVYLCASSSFWAESSYNEQFFGPGTRLTVL.

The V call is TRBV6-2 or TRBV6-3, the J call TRBJ1-5, with a possible D match to TRBD1 (5 bases). The germline V and J ends were trimmed by 2 bases and 5 bases, with 10 bases remaining between them. Germline V lookup: CDR1 MNHEY, CDR2 SVGEGT. The length of the CDR3 is 14 residues. CDR3 loop: CASSYVPGDQPQHF. The CDR3, as DNA: TGTGCCAGCAGTTACGTCCCGGGGGATCAGCCCCAGCATTTT.

J is TRBJ1-3 and V is TRBV7-2; 7 bases are a match to TRBD1. CDR1 is SGHTA, CDR2 FQGNSA, per germline. The CDR3 extends over 16 amino acids. The junction had 5 bases not matched to a gene; V was cut back by 3 bases and J by 0 bases. The CDR3 DNA sequence: TGTGCCAGCAGCTTCCCCAGGGGGGGCTCTGGAAACACCATATATTTT. It is translated as CASSFPRGGSGNTIYF.

The chain links TRBV7-2 to TRBJ2-6; tentatively, D is TRBD2 (6 bases). The CDR3 is made up of 20 amino acids. From germline, CDR1 is SGHTA and CDR2 FQGNSA. V lost 0 bases and J 3 bases, leaving 21 bases between the germline ends. The DNA for the CDR3 is TGTGCCAGCAGCTTAGCGCTGCGGGACCTCTCCCTCATTGGGGCCAACGTCCTGACTTTC. Its protein product is CASSLALRDLSLIGANVLTF.

The genes are TRBV20-1 and TRBJ2-1, with 9 bases that match TRBD2. The CDR3 runs to 15 residues. The V segment lost 1 base and the J segment 1 base; nucleotides outside the gene matches: 2. CDR1 is DFQATT, CDR2 SNEGSKA, per germline (reference sequence). The CDR3 protein is CSARGGGDSYNEQFF. The CDR3 DNA follows: TGCAGTGCTAGAGGCGGGGGGGATTCCTACAATGAGCAGTTCTTC.

The V gene is TRBV10-2, the J gene TRBJ2-6; D ambiguous. The CDR3 runs 17 residues. V was pared by 6 bases and J by 0 bases, with 15 bases between. Germline values: CDR1 WSHSY, CDR2 SAAADI. The CDR3 region has the DNA TGCGCCAGCAGAAACACCGGACCGACCTCTGGGGCCAACGTCCTGACTTTC. Translated: CASRNTGPTSGANVLTF.

This clonotype has more than one count but fewer than ten. The chain joins TRBV12-3 or TRBV12-4 to TRBJ2-5; 10 bases match TRBD1. The CDR3 has 16 amino acids. V was pared by 6 bases and J by 6 bases, with 13 bases of the junction left unmatched. CDR3 DNA: TGTGCCAGCAGACCACACGGACAGGGGGTGGGACAGACCCAGTACTTC. This translates into CASRPHGQGVGQTQYF.

This clonotype has only a few counts. This chain joins TRBV5-1 and TRBJ2-5, with D possibly matching TRBD2 (5 bases). CDR1 is SGHRS and CDR2 is YFSETQ in the germline V gene. Trimming took 4 bases from V and 2 from J, leaving 12 bases between them. The length of the CDR3 is 14 residues. In DNA, the CDR3 is TGCGCCAGCAGCCCATGGACTGCTCAAGAGACCCAGTACTTC. Its protein is CASSPWTAQETQYF.

The rearrangement uses TRBV12-3 or TRBV12-4 and TRBJ2-3; 10 bases fit TRBD2. There are 14 residues in the CDR3. Germline trimming cut 5 bases from V and 4 bases from J; bases unmatched to any gene: 3. CDR3 coding DNA: TGTGCCAGCAGTCGACTAGCGGGCGCAGATACGCAGTATTTT. It translates to CASSRLAGADTQYF.

The count of this clonotype is one. The chain couples TRBV7-9 to TRBJ2-7, with 9 bases lining up with TRBD2. Germline assignment: CDR1 SEHNR and CDR2 FQNEAQ (reference sequence). CDR3 length: 16 amino acids. Losses at the gene ends were 1 base for V and 5 bases for J; bases not matched to a gene: 9. CDR3 amino acids: CASSLGLAGIVDEQYF. The CDR3 DNA is TGTGCCAGCAGCTTAGGGCTAGCGGGAATCGTGGACGAGCAGTACTTC.

The chain couples TRBV4-3 to TRBJ2-3; D might be TRBD1 or TRBD2, each matching 5 bases. V lost 4 bases to trimming and J lost 6 bases, with 17 bases between them. This CDR3 is built from 15 residues. The germline CDR1 and CDR2 sequences are LGHNA and YSLEER. The chain's CDR3 is CASSPGPEAPDTQYF. CDR3 DNA sequence: TGCGCCAGCAGCCCGGGACCTGAGGCCCCTGATACGCAGTATTTT.

Only a few counts were recorded for this clonotype. The rearrangement uses TRBV12-3 or TRBV12-4 and TRBJ2-1; tentative D call: TRBD2 (5 bases). The CDR3 contains 15 residues. With 3 bases removed from V and 2 bases from J, the gap between germline ends came to 11 bases. The CDR3 DNA sequence: TGTGCCAGCAGTTTGACGGGGTCCACCTACAATGAGCAGTTCTTC. It translates to CASSLTGSTYNEQFF.

This CDR3 reads CASTVQPRPNEKLFF. Written as DNA, the CDR3 is TGCGCCAGCACAGTTCAGCCTCGGCCGAATGAAAAACTGTTTTTT. The chain couples TRBV10-2 to TRBJ1-4; D gene uncertain. There are 15 residues in the CDR3. The V end lost 7 bases, the J end lost 5 bases, and 17 bases lay between the germline ends. CDR1 is WSHSY and CDR2 is SAAADI in the germline V gene.

The genes are TRBV20-1 and TRBJ2-7; the match to TRBD2 covers 9 bases. The DNA matches TRBJ2-5 better at its end, which makes the J call doubtful. This CDR3 has 13 amino acids. CDR1 is DFQATT, CDR2 SNEGSKA, per germline (reference sequence). The CDR3 loop reads CSARGLAVETQYF. The CDR3 nucleotides are TGCAGTGCCAGGGGACTAGCTGTAGAGACCCAGTACTTC.